This TCR beta chain was obtained from a study of beta chain bispecific antibodies for T cell cancers. The study's findings and limits: In these mixed samples, most targeted TRBV reads derived from the leukemia cell line. Anti-TRBV12 exposure, compared with anti-CD19, reduced the TRBV12-3 proportion of TRBV signal by around 99%.

T cells were expanded from blood mononuclear cells for around three days with anti-CD3 OKT3 or CD3/CD28 beads. Trimming cost V 5 bases and J 1 base, with 18 bases left between them. CDR1 and CDR2 from the germline V gene are SGHVS and FQNEAQ. The CDR3 has 16 residues. Using its own MiXCR run on the 5' RACE reads, TCRdb lists one record per CDR3 protein. Here the sample spans some 20,000 distinct CDR3 sequences, more than 2% being singletons. In this sample, this clonotype turned up many times. Its antigen is currently unknown. This TCR was sampled from a human donor in good health. Some clones in this sample may be carry-over from other donors' samples. The rearrangement joins TRBV7-8 to TRBJ2-7; a weak D match, TRBD1 (6 bases). The starting material was healthy donor T cells cultured with leukemia cells, obtained from a culture containing a bispecific antibody targeting TCR Vbeta12. The CDR3 sequence: CASSLQGFGRSYEQYF. CDR3 nucleotides: TGTGCCAGCAGCCTACAGGGTTTCGGAAGATCCTACGAGCAGTACTTC.